The source of this T cell receptor (beta chain) is a study of cytomegalovirus exposure and HLA in healthy donors. In the study overall: Prior work identified 117 million unique TCR beta sequences in around 170 million T cells.

60 Vbeta and 13 Jbeta primers were used in PCR. TCRdb's table, derived via immunoSEQ multiplex PCR, lists solely in-frame clones and lacks some. This table holds approximately 120,000 clones, around 77% found once. V lost 6 bases and J lost 6; bases outside the gene matches: 9. The CDR3 sequence is 15 residues long. The germline gives CDR1 WNHNN, CDR2 SYGVQD (reference sequence). Sequencing input: PBMCs. This sequence joins TRBV10-1 and TRBJ2-3; 10 nucleotides match TRBD2. The sequence was obtained from a woman between 35 and 50 years old in good health and CMV-seropositive. The CDR3 spells CASSPSGRRGDTQYF. The CDR3 nucleotides read TGCGCCAGCAGCCCTAGCGGGAGACGTGGCGATACGCAGTATTTT.